This TCR beta chain was profiled in a study of T cell repertoires in cytomegalovirus infection. Study-level background: An indication of both CMV infection and matching HLA type came from public TCR beta signatures.

The germline V gene has CDR1 SGHTA and CDR2 FQGNSA. The CDR3 is 13 residues long. Trimming cost V 1 base and J 8 bases, with 11 bases left between them. The sample holds many counts of this clonotype. Its target is not known. One entry per CDR3 protein, called by TCRdb with MiXCR from the reads. The profile covers 200,000 to 300,000 distinct CDR3 sequences, with roughly 15% appearing a single time and roughly 9.7% taken by the ten largest. Study conclusions and caveats: Cumulative public TCR beta family frequency identified CMV carriers with the relevant HLA. Ex vivo, HLA-C-restricted CMV-specific TCR beta clonotypes prevailed over the rest of the response.

The chain uses TRBV7-2 and TRBJ1-2; no clear D. The sequence was obtained from a human donor in good health (CMV status not recorded). Some clones in this sample may be carry-over from other donors' samples. Sequenced material: PBMCs. CDR3 amino acids: CASSLGWDRGYTF. The CDR3 coding sequence is TGTGCCAGCAGCTTAGGCTGGGATAGGGGCTACACCTTC.